The 24 T cell receptor beta chains below all came from one sample that was sequenced in a study of metastatic and nonmetastatic thyroid tumors. With MiXCR, TCRdb called clones anew from the PCR reads. The data show over 70,000 clones, with 18% seen just once and 13% held by the top ten. No treatment had been given to any patient before thyroid surgery. The sample taken for sequencing was blood. Receptors were obtained from a female donor with papillary thyroid cancer or a benign thyroid nodule (not recorded which). Some clones in this sample may be carry-over from other donors' samples.

Ten or more counts support this clone. The rearrangement links TRBV20-1 to TRBJ2-2; TRBD1 agrees at 8 bases. The CDR3 is made up of 15 amino acids. Trimming removed 3 bases from V and 4 bases from J; junction bases left unmatched: 7. Germline CDR1 reads DFQATT; CDR2 reads SNEGSKA (reference sequence). The CDR3 DNA sequence: TGCAGTGCTAGTCCGCGGACAGGGAGCACCGGGGAGCTGTTTTTT. It codes for CSASPRTGSTGELFF.

This clone was counted at least ten times. The chain recombines TRBV6-1 with TRBJ1-1, with a tentative D call TRBD1 (6 bases). Germline V gene lookup returns CDR1 MNHNS and CDR2 SASEGT. Between the trimmed V and J ends, which lost 7 bases and 0 bases, there was a span of 18 bases. This CDR3 is built from 16 residues. This chain's CDR3 is CASTHSAGAVNTEAFF. CDR3 DNA: TGTGCCAGCACCCACTCGGCGGGGGCCGTGAACACTGAAGCTTTCTTT.

This clone was counted a few times. Given a much more abundant clone one base away, this may be a read error. The chain combines TRBV29-1 with TRBJ2-5; D unclear. Germline V CDR1 and CDR2: SQVTM, ANQGSEA. The V end was cut by 2 bases, the J end by 4 bases, with 11 bases between. The CDR3 contains 13 residues. In DNA form, the CDR3 reads TGCAGCGTTGAACAGGTGGCGCGAGAGACCCAGTACTTC. Translating gives CSVEQVARETQYF.

This clone has a count of ten or more. The chain joins TRBV5-6 to TRBJ1-1, with a possible D match to TRBD1 (5 bases). The germline CDR1 and CDR2 sequences are SGHDT and YYEEEE. Trimming left V 4 bases short and J 3 bases short, with 16 bases between. CDR3 length: 15 residues. The CDR3 here is CASSVPTGDDTEAFF. The CDR3 DNA follows: TGTGCCAGCAGCGTACCGACGGGGGATGACACTGAAGCTTTCTTT. Complete variable domain (other parts from reference TRBV5-6 and TRBJ1-1): DAGVTQSPTHLIKTRGQQVTLRCSPKSGHDTVSWYQQALGQGPQFIFQYYEEEERQRGNFPDRFSGHQFPNYSSELNVNALLLGDSALYLCASSVPTGDDTEAFFGQGTRLTVV.

The J gene is TRBJ2-7, the V gene TRBV28; D unresolved. Germline V gene data show CDR1 as MDHEN and CDR2 as SYDVKM. The CDR3 has 14 residues. The germline V and J ends were trimmed by 6 bases and 5 bases, with 17 bases remaining between them. The CDR3: CASSPWKGRHEQYF. The CDR3 DNA reads TGTGCCAGCAGCCCCTGGAAGGGCAGACACGAGCAGTACTTC.

This clone was counted many times. A read error is possible here, since a much larger clone lies one base away. The chain combines TRBV27 with TRBJ2-5; a possible D gene is TRBD1 (5 bases). Germline V gene sequence: CDR1 MNHEY, CDR2 SMNVEV (reference sequence). CDR3 length: 15 amino acids. The CDR3 region has the DNA TGTGTCAGCAGTTTAAACTCCAGGGCAAAAGAGACCCAGTACTTC. Its translation: CVSSLNSRAKETQYF.

In this sample, this clone turned up many times. The chain links TRBV6-1 to TRBJ1-5, with 9 bases identical to TRBD1. The CDR3 consists of 16 residues. Germline CDR1 is MNHNS and CDR2 is SASEGT. Germline trimming cut 7 bases from V and 6 bases from J; bases unmatched to any gene: 13. DNA for the CDR3: TGTGCCAGCACTCTTACGGGTACAGGGGGCGGTCAGCCCCAGCATTTT. Residues: CASTLTGTGGGQPQHF.

This clone appeared many times. The chain is built from TRBV28 and TRBJ2-1, with D perhaps assigned TRBD1 or TRBD2 (6 bases each). The V and J ends lost 5 bases and 1 base respectively, with 18 bases between them. The CDR3 extends over 17 amino acids. In germline, CDR1 is MDHEN, CDR2 SYDVKM. CDR3 bases: TGTGCCAGCAGTGACGGCCTGGGCGGGACATCCTACAATGAGCAGTTCTTC. It is translated as CASSDGLGGTSYNEQFF.

The rearrangement uses TRBV7-6 and TRBJ2-5; D not certain. Per germline, CDR1 SGHVS and CDR2 FNYEAQ. V gave up 2 bases and J gave up 5 bases, with 3 bases separating them. The CDR3 runs to 11 residues. CDR3 nucleotides: TGTGCCAGCAGCTTATCGGAGACCCAGTACTTC. It specifies CASSLSETQYF.

The rearrangement links TRBV7-2 to TRBJ1-5, with TRBD1 as a possible D gene (5 bases). The CDR3 is 15 residues long. Germline CDR1 and CDR2: SGHTA and FQGNSA. The V end was cut by 1 base, the J end by 3 bases, with 10 bases between. CDR3 nucleotides: TGTGCCAGCAGCTTAGTCGGGGGGTTCAATCAGCCCCAGCATTTT. Protein sequence: CASSLVGGFNQPQHF.

This clone is a singleton in its sample. The gene calls are TRBV9 and TRBJ2-7; TRBD1 agrees at 9 bases. CDR3 size: 15 residues. Germline CDR1 SGDLS, CDR2 YYNGEE. V gave up 2 bases and J gave up 1 base; unmatched junction bases: 4. CDR3: CASSVEGQGSYEQYF. The CDR3 nucleotides read TGTGCCAGCAGCGTTGAAGGACAGGGGTCCTACGAGCAGTACTTC.

V gene TRBV11-2 combines with J gene TRBJ1-5; weak D call: TRBD1 (5 bases). V was shortened by 3 bases and J by 6 bases, with 9 bases between the two germline ends. The CDR3 totals 13 residues. CDR1 SGHAT and CDR2 FQNNGV come from the germline V gene. The CDR3 sequence: CASSLGEGQPQHF. The CDR3 DNA reads as TGTGCCAGCAGCTTGGGGGAGGGTCAGCCCCAGCATTTT.

Points on this clone: With a much larger clone just one base away, this may be a read error. The chain links TRBV5-6 to TRBJ1-5; maybe TRBD1 (6 bases). The V and J ends lost 2 bases and 10 bases respectively, with 13 bases between them. This CDR3 region has 13 residues. Germline loops: CDR1 SGHDT, CDR2 YYEEEE. The CDR3 protein is CASSLGSGHPQHF. CDR3 nucleotides: TGTGCCAGCAGCTTAGGCTCGGGACATCCCCAGCATTTT.

The chain is built from TRBV10-1 and TRBJ2-7; possibly TRBD1 or TRBD2 for D (5 bases each). The germline V and J ends were trimmed by 0 bases and 12 bases, with 15 bases remaining between them. This CDR3 is 13 amino acids long. Germline V gene lookup returns CDR1 WNHNN and CDR2 SYGVQD (reference sequence). The CDR3 reads CASSESGTSFLYF. The DNA for the CDR3 is TGCGCCAGCAGTGAGTCCGGGACGTCGTTTCTGTACTTC.

This clone came up a few times. V gene TRBV24-1 combines with J gene TRBJ1-2; TRBD1 is a possible D gene (6 bases). Trimming took off 4 bases at V and 4 bases at J, with 12 bases between the two ends. The germline V gene has CDR1 KGHDR and CDR2 SFDVKD. The CDR3 has 14 residues. The CDR3, as DNA: TGTGCCACCAGTGACTCTACAGGGATCTATGGCTACACCTTC. Amino acid sequence: CATSDSTGIYGYTF.

This clone was seen ten or more times. The chain has TRBV9 and TRBJ2-3; D ambiguous. The CDR3 runs to 16 residues. CDR1 SGDLS and CDR2 YYNGEE come from the germline V gene. V shed 4 bases and J shed 1 base, with 16 bases lying between them. The CDR3 here is CASSLRSSLGTDTQYF. CDR3 sequence (DNA): TGTGCCAGCAGCCTGAGGTCCAGTCTGGGCACAGATACGCAGTATTTT. Full variable domain (rest looked up from reference TRBV9 and TRBJ2-3): DSGVTQTPKHLITATGQRVTLRCSPRSGDLSVYWYQQSLDQGLQFLIQYYNGEERAKGNILERFSAQQFPDLHSELNLSSLELGDSALYFCASSLRSSLGTDTQYFGPGTRLTVL.

This clone occurred many times. The gene calls are TRBV10-1 and TRBJ2-7; tentative D call: TRBD2 (5 bases). The CDR3 length is 15 residues. V lost 0 bases, J lost 2 bases, and 11 bases lay in between. In germline, CDR1 is WNHNN, CDR2 SYGVQD (reference sequence). The CDR3 DNA follows: TGCGCCAGCAGTGAGTCTCGGGGAACCACCTACGAGCAGTACTTC. Translated, it gives CASSESRGTTYEQYF.

This clone was observed many times. One end of the junction fails to match germline, which may point to a read error. Within the sample, other DNA sequences also encode this same CDR3. V is TRBV19 and J is TRBJ2-6, with a tentative D call TRBD1 (5 bases). This CDR3 spans 15 amino acids. Germline V CDR1 and CDR2: LNHDA, SQIVND (reference sequence). CDR3 sequence (DNA): TGTGCCAGTCACCCATCTCCCTCTGGGGCCAACGTCTTGACTTTC. It encodes CASHPSPSGANVLTF.

The V and J genes are TRBV6-2 or TRBV6-3 and TRBJ1-1; TRBD1 aligns across 8 bases. Germline assignment: CDR1 MNHEY and CDR2 SVGEGT. Trimming at V came to 6 bases and at J to 1 base, leaving 10 bases not matched to a gene. The CDR3 spans 16 residues. CDR3 region: CASSPRGTGGNTEAFF. Written as DNA, the CDR3 is TGTGCCAGCAGCCCAAGGGGGACAGGAGGGAACACTGAAGCTTTCTTT.

The CDR3 coding sequence is TGTGCCAGCAGCCCCCTTGAGGCAGTCCATGGCTACACCTTC. Protein: CASSPLEAVHGYTF. This sequence joins TRBV3-1 and TRBJ1-2, with D unclear. V lost 4 bases, J lost 6 bases, and 15 bases lay in between. Germline V gene data show CDR1 as LGHDT and CDR2 as YNNKEL (reference sequence). This CDR3 is 14 amino acids long.

This clone was found many times. The chain carries TRBV7-8 and TRBJ2-7, with D possibly matching TRBD2 (6 bases). The CDR3 loop spans 13 amino acids. Germline assignment: CDR1 SGHVS and CDR2 FQNEAQ. V shed 8 bases and J shed 4 bases, with 15 bases lying between them. CDR3 nucleotide sequence: TGTGCCAGCGGTCATCGCGGAGGGTACGAGCAGTACTTC. Translated: CASGHRGGYEQYF.

The table lists this clone with many counts. The J gene is TRBJ2-1, the V gene TRBV12-3 or TRBV12-4, with 9 bases aligning to TRBD2. V lost 6 bases and J lost 8; bases outside the gene matches: 14. This CDR3 is built from 16 residues. CDR3 DNA sequence: TGTGCCAGCAGCCTTGGGCTAGCGGGAATAGTCGATGAGCAGTTCTTC. The encoded protein is CASSLGLAGIVDEQFF.

This clone was picked up many times. The chain joins TRBV19 to TRBJ1-4, with D possibly matching TRBD1 (5 bases). This CDR3 spans 15 amino acids. CDR1 is LNHDA, CDR2 SQIVND, per germline (reference sequence). The V gene lost 1 base and the J gene lost 8 bases, with 14 bases spanning the gap. DNA for the CDR3: TGTGCCAGTAGTATAGTAACAGGTCTAGGGGAAAAACTGTTTTTT. This sequence encodes CASSIVTGLGEKLFF.

The chain uses TRBV5-1 and TRBJ2-5; TRBD2 might be the D (5 bases). CDR1 SGHRS and CDR2 YFSETQ come from the germline V gene. There are 13 residues in the CDR3. Trimming shortened V by 0 bases and J by 2 bases, and 5 bases separated the two germline ends. CDR3 nucleotides: TGCGCCAGCAGCTTGGAGCGGCAAGAGACCCAGTACTTC. Its translation: CASSLERQETQYF.